Detailed here is one T cell receptor (beta chain). The target antigen is unknown. This sample stems from a study of beta chain features in type 1 diabetes. Study details: Summed over all samples, the examined sorted cells came to more than 85 million. Study-wide results and caveats: There was a moderate but significant shortening of TCRB CDR3s in all four CD4+ subsets of Type 1 diabetes patients. Whatever favoring of shorter templates PCR might show would apply equally to patients and controls.

Via CD45RO/CCR7/CD25/CD127/CD95/CD27, cells of the CD4+ naive, central memory, regulatory and stem cell-like memory subsets were sorted. Reverse transcription of all isolated RNA meant that expressed TCRB transcripts were sequenced. Data came from immunoSEQ multiplex PCR; TCRdb stores just in-frame clones and leaves some out. Of roughly 350,000 clones in the sample, 8.5% to 10% were seen once. The V gene's germline CDR1 is SGHTA and CDR2 FQGNSA. Between the trimmed V and J ends, which lost 6 bases and 3 bases, there was a span of 9 bases. The CDR3 runs 12 residues. The sequence derives from a man aged 30 to 45 with type 1 diabetes. V gene TRBV7-2 combines with J gene TRBJ2-7; D is perhaps TRBD2 (5 bases). The sequenced sample consisted of central memory CD4+ T cells from blood. The DNA for the CDR3 is TGTGCCAGCAGGTCTACTAGCTACGAGCAGTACTTC. Translated, it gives CASRSTSYEQYF.